Here is one T cell receptor beta chain with its context. Antigen specificity is unknown. Nominally healthy donors provided the samples, though records likely missed some immune exposures. The primer mix had 60 Vbeta and 13 Jbeta primers. Sequenced by immunoSEQ multiplex PCR; TCRdb stores in-frame clones only, minus some. The sample contains more than 95,000 clones, 83% of which appear only once. The data are from a study of cytomegalovirus exposure and HLA in healthy donors. Study-level findings and limits: Later analysis identified a missense DCLRE1C variant that was linked to TCR beta V- and J-gene trimming. Excluded: some indistinguishable V segments such as TRBV6-2 and TRBV6-3.

V lost 1 base and J lost 0; bases outside the gene matches: 5. The CDR3 contains 18 residues. CDR1 SGHRS and CDR2 YFSETQ come from the germline V gene. This TCR was sampled from a woman in her thirties or forties in good health and CMV-seropositive. The specimen was PBMCs. The V call is TRBV5-1, the J call TRBJ2-6; 9 bases match TRBD1. The CDR3 here is CASSLFDRGASGANVLTF. CDR3 nucleotides: TGCGCCAGCAGCTTGTTCGACAGGGGGGCCTCTGGGGCCAACGTCCTGACTTTC.